This section outlines one T cell receptor beta chain sequence together with its context. Authors' data handling: Counts of nucleated cells, estimated from reference gene primer amplification, were obtained. Method: immunoSEQ multiplex PCR; TCRdb's copy keeps in-frame clones and lacks some. For V, J and clone size, that table is used; D and trimming come from the DNA. The sample includes under 250,000 clones, approximately 80% of them seen just once. These data are taken from a study of blood T cell repertoires in COVID-19. In the study overall: Sites across the United States, Italy and Spain contributed samples from acute and convalescent COVID-19. PBMCs, B-cell-depleted T cells, or T cells were the source of the cDNA or gDNA that made up the material.

Trimming shortened V by 2 bases and J by 15 bases, and 20 bases separated the two germline ends. Germline lookup yields CDR1 KGHSH and CDR2 LQKENI. The CDR3 totals 14 residues. Sequencing was carried out using peripheral blood. The TCR originated in a woman aged 18-35 years with acute or convalescent COVID-19. The genes are TRBV18 and TRBJ2-1; a weak D match, TRBD2 (6 bases). CDR3 nucleotide sequence: TGTGCCAGCTCACCAGCGCGGGAAACCTTTACACGGTTCTTC. Translation: CASSPARETFTRFF.